These 27 T cell receptor beta chains originate from one sample sequenced in a study of cytomegalovirus exposure and HLA in healthy donors. A multiplex PCR was run with 60 Vbeta primers and 13 Jbeta primers. Clones were sequenced by immunoSEQ multiplex PCR, and TCRdb holds only the in-frame ones, with some missing. Here the sample spans approximately 130,000 clones, approximately 8% being singletons. Sequenced sample: PBMCs. The receptors originated from a woman aged 40 to 50 in good health and CMV-seropositive.

This chain uses TRBV19 with TRBJ1-1; possibly TRBD1 for D (5 bases). The CDR3 covers 13 residues. V gave up 0 bases and J gave up 4 bases, with 6 bases separating them. Per germline, CDR1 LNHDA and CDR2 SQIVND (reference sequence). The CDR3 region has the DNA TGTGCCAGTAGTATAGAGGGGGGCACTGAAGCTTTCTTT. It translates to CASSIEGGTEAFF.

V is TRBV6-4 and J is TRBJ1-2; D remains unclear. CDR1 and CDR2 from the germline V gene are MRHNA and SNTAGT. V was trimmed by 3 bases and J by 4 bases, leaving 18 bases between them. This CDR3 comprises 16 residues. The CDR3 region is CASSEEPVGSGYGYTF. The DNA of the CDR3 is TGTGCCAGCAGTGAAGAACCGGTGGGGAGTGGCTATGGCTACACCTTC.

This clone was observed a few times. The V and J genes are TRBV10-3 and TRBJ1-3; a possible D gene is TRBD1 (5 bases). Germline values: CDR1 ENHRY, CDR2 SYGVKD. Trimming removed 8 bases from V and 4 bases from J, with 15 bases in between. The CDR3 runs 14 residues. The CDR3 coding sequence is TGTGCCATCGGGAACCCGGGACTAGGAAACACCATATATTTT. As protein: CAIGNPGLGNTIYF.

This clone was seen a handful of times. The rearrangement joins TRBV30 to TRBJ1-4; no reliable D call. The CDR3 has 13 residues. V was cut by 0 bases and J by 6 bases, with 8 bases left in between. The V gene's germline CDR1 is GTSNPN and CDR2 SVGIG (reference sequence). CDR3 protein: CAWSVRGYEKLFF. CDR3 DNA: TGTGCCTGGAGTGTAAGAGGGTATGAAAAACTGTTTTTT.

J is TRBJ1-1 and V is TRBV7-8, with D possibly TRBD1 on 5 matching bases. The CDR3 spans 18 residues. The V end lost 5 bases, the J end lost 1 base, and 23 bases lay between the germline ends. Germline CDR1 SGHVS, CDR2 FQNEAQ. In nucleotides, the CDR3 is TGTGCCAGCAGCCCGAGTGCAGGGTTCCCTGCTGGGAACACTGAAGCTTTCTTT. Translating gives CASSPSAGFPAGNTEAFF.

The chain employs TRBV6-5 and TRBJ2-7; 8 bases agree with TRBD1. V was clipped by 6 bases and J by 0 bases; unmatched bases: 7. Germline CDR1 MNHEY, CDR2 SVGAGI. The CDR3 length is 15 residues. The CDR3 DNA reads TGTGCCAGCAGGCGGACAGGGAAAAGCTCCTACGAGCAGTACTTC. The encoded protein is CASRRTGKSSYEQYF.

The table lists this clone with a few counts. The V gene is TRBV5-6, the J gene TRBJ1-1; 7 bases fit TRBD1. Germline V gives CDR1 SGHDT, CDR2 YYEEEE. V shed 2 bases, J shed 5 bases, and the junction held 6 bases outside the gene matches. The CDR3 covers 14 residues. The CDR3 nucleotides are TGTGCCAGCAGCTTAAACAGGGGTTTAACTGAAGCTTTCTTT. Translating gives CASSLNRGLTEAFF.

This clone turned up a few times. The CDR3 DNA is TGTGCCAGCGCCGGGGACAGGGCTAACTATGGCTACACCTTC. Translating it yields CASAGDRANYGYTF. This chain connects TRBV18 to TRBJ1-2; 9 bases line up with TRBD1. CDR1 and CDR2 from the germline V gene are KGHSH and LQKENI. Unmatched junction bases numbered 4, after V lost 8 bases and J lost 0 bases. This CDR3 contains 14 residues.

This clone appeared a few times. The chain joins TRBV11-2 to TRBJ2-1; 9 nucleotides match TRBD2. Germline lookup yields CDR1 SGHAT and CDR2 FQNNGV. The CDR3 loop spans 15 amino acids. The ends lost 5 bases at V and 6 bases at J; junction bases unmatched: 8. The CDR3 is CASSLSGTSPNEQFF. The CDR3 nucleotides are TGTGCCAGCAGCCTCTCCGGGACTAGCCCCAATGAGCAGTTCTTC.

The chain combines TRBV4-2 with TRBJ1-2, with 9 bases lining up with TRBD1. J was trimmed by 7 bases and V by 7 bases; bases with no gene match: 10. Germline V gene lookup returns CDR1 LGHNA and CDR2 YNFKEQ. This CDR3 has 14 residues. The CDR3 spells CASTPGQGVSGYTF. CDR3 nucleotide sequence: TGTGCCAGCACACCGGGACAGGGAGTCTCTGGCTACACCTTC.

This chain joins TRBV10-3 and TRBJ1-1, with TRBD1 matching over 8 bases. With 6 bases clipped from V and 7 bases from J, the junction kept 10 bases outside the gene matches. This CDR3 spans 14 amino acids. Germline CDR1 and CDR2: ENHRY and SYGVKD. The CDR3 loop reads CAISGQGDLGEAFF. The CDR3 region has the DNA TGTGCCATCAGCGGACAGGGCGACTTAGGTGAAGCTTTCTTT.

The V call is TRBV7-9, the J call TRBJ2-7; tentatively, D is TRBD1 (6 bases). This CDR3 spans 14 amino acids. V lost 2 bases to trimming and J lost 2 bases, with 10 bases between them. CDR1 is SEHNR, CDR2 FQNEAQ, per germline (reference sequence). This CDR3 is CASSLSGDPYEQYF. CDR3 nucleotides: TGTGCCAGCAGCTTATCAGGGGACCCCTACGAGCAGTACTTC.

In this sample, this clone turned up a few times. The chain combines TRBV5-4 with TRBJ2-1; 11 bases agree with TRBD2. J lost 8 bases, V lost 7 bases, and 11 bases had no gene match. Germline V CDR1 and CDR2: SGHNT, YYREEE (reference sequence). The CDR3 has 15 residues. The CDR3 coding sequence is TGTGCCAGCGCCGATAGCGGGGGGGCCCTCTATGAGCAGTTCTTC. It codes for CASADSGGALYEQFF. Variable domain in full (rest from reference TRBV5-4 and TRBJ2-1): ETGVTQSPTHLIKTRGQQVTLRCSSQSGHNTVSWYQQALGQGPQFIFQYYREEENGRGNFPPRFSGLQFPNYSSELNVNALELDDSALYLCASADSGGALYEQFFGPGTRLTVL.

This clone was seen more than once but under ten times. The chain combines TRBV6-5 with TRBJ2-5; D is unresolved. The V end was cut by 6 bases, the J end by 3 bases, with 11 bases between. The germline CDR1 and CDR2 sequences are MNHEY and SVGAGI. CDR3 length equals 13 residues. In DNA form, the CDR3 reads TGTGCCAGCAGCCCGAAACAAAAAGAGACCCAGTACTTC. It specifies CASSPKQKETQYF.

This clone was observed a few times. The J gene is TRBJ1-6, the V gene TRBV5-6; D gene ambiguous. In germline, CDR1 is SGHDT, CDR2 YYEEEE. The germline V and J ends were trimmed by 1 base and 0 bases, with 5 bases remaining between them. The CDR3 covers 15 residues. CDR3 residues: CASSLRSSYNSPLHF. Here the CDR3 DNA reads TGTGCCAGCAGCTTGCGTAGCTCCTATAATTCACCCCTCCACTTT.

This clone was observed a few times. The gene calls are TRBV5-1 and TRBJ2-7, with D perhaps TRBD1 (6 bases). CDR1 and CDR2 (germline): SGHRS, YFSETQ. This CDR3 is 14 amino acids long. Deletions cut 4 bases from V and 7 bases from J, with 18 bases between. The CDR3 spells CASSPVRTEGEQYF. The CDR3 DNA follows: TGCGCCAGCAGCCCGGTAAGGACAGAGGGTGAGCAGTACTTC.

This clone was counted a few times. The V gene is TRBV7-6, the J gene TRBJ1-5, with TRBD1 matching 7 bases. The CDR3 loop spans 13 amino acids. The trim removed 5 bases at V and 6 bases at J, leaving 4 bases unmatched. From germline, CDR1 is SGHVS and CDR2 FNYEAQ. The CDR3 bases are TGTGCCAGCAGCGACAGGGAGTCTCAGCCCCAGCATTTT. It codes for CASSDRESQPQHF.

Regarding this clone: At one end, the junction sequence differs from germline, possibly due to a read error. Other DNA sequences in the same sample also yield this CDR3. V usage is TRBV19 and J usage is TRBJ1-1; the match to TRBD1 covers 9 bases. There are 14 residues in the CDR3. CDR1 is LNHDA, CDR2 SQIVND, per germline (reference sequence). CDR3: CASSLGQGGTEAFF. CDR3 nucleotide sequence: TGTGCCAGTAGTTTGGGACAGGGTGGGACTGAAGCCTTCTTT.

The V call is TRBV5-1, the J call TRBJ2-1; no firm D call. The CDR3 totals 16 residues. The V end was cut by 2 bases, the J end by 8 bases, with 20 bases between. CDR1 and CDR2 (germline): SGHRS, YFSETQ. The CDR3 DNA is TGCGCCAGCAGCTTCTCAGGTGGTAGGTTACTCGATGAGCAGTTCTTC. Translation: CASSFSGGRLLDEQFF. Supplemented by reference TRBV5-1 and TRBJ2-1, the full variable domain reads KAGVTQTPRYLIKTRGQQVTLSCSPISGHRSVSWYQQTPGQGLQFLFEYFSETQRNKGNFPGRFSGRQFSNSRSEMNVSTLELGDSALYLCASSFSGGRLLDEQFFGPGTRLTVL.

This clone came up a few times. The chain carries TRBV11-2 and TRBJ2-7, with TRBD1 identical over 7 bases. Germline V gives CDR1 SGHAT, CDR2 FQNNGV. V shed 8 bases and J 4 bases; nucleotides not matched to a gene: 14. This CDR3 spans 15 amino acids. CDR3 sequence (DNA): TGTGCCAGCCGGAGACCGGGACAGCTTTTTTACGAGCAGTACTTC. Translated, it gives CASRRPGQLFYEQYF.

CDR3 residues: CASSELPGQGAYEQYF. CDR3 DNA: TGTGCCAGCAGTGAACTCCCGGGGCAGGGGGCCTACGAGCAGTACTTC. The chain links TRBV6-1 to TRBJ2-7; 7 bases align to TRBD1. V shed 2 bases and J 2 bases; nucleotides not matched to a gene: 9. Germline V lookup: CDR1 MNHNS, CDR2 SASEGT. CDR3 length equals 16 residues.

V and J are TRBV7-9 and TRBJ1-2; unclear D gene. CDR1 and CDR2 from the germline V gene are SEHNR and FQNEAQ (reference sequence). The CDR3 has 15 residues. Trimming stripped 1 base from V and 5 bases from J, with 14 bases between. CDR3 DNA: TGTGCCAGCAGCTTAGGTTTCCCGGGATTGTATGGCTACACCTTC. Translation gives CASSLGFPGLYGYTF. The variable domain in full, with the rest retrieved from reference TRBV7-9 and TRBJ1-2, is DTGVSQNPRHKITKRGQNVTFRCDPISEHNRLYWYRQTLGQGPEFLTYFQNEAQLEKSRLLSDRFSAERPKGSFSTLEIQRTEQGDSAMYLCASSLGFPGLYGYTFGSGTRLTVV.

This clone was counted between two and nine times. The chain is built from TRBV5-1 and TRBJ2-2, with 8 bases matching TRBD1. With 1 base clipped from V and 6 bases from J, the junction kept 5 bases outside the gene matches. CDR3 length: 15 residues. Germline CDR1 SGHRS, CDR2 YFSETQ. This CDR3 is CASSLRTGPPGELFF. The CDR3 DNA sequence: TGCGCCAGCAGCTTGAGGACAGGGCCCCCCGGGGAGCTGTTTTTT.

The rearrangement uses TRBV2 and TRBJ2-2; 7 bases agree with TRBD1. V dropped 7 bases and J dropped 5; count of bases not matched to a gene: 7. This CDR3 comprises 14 residues. In germline, CDR1 is SNHLY, CDR2 FYNNEI. The CDR3 is CASTRTGSTGELFF. DNA of the CDR3: TGTGCCAGCACCAGGACAGGTTCTACCGGGGAGCTGTTTTTT.

This chain links TRBV5-1 with TRBJ2-7; 7 positions match TRBD1. The CDR3 has 15 amino acids. Germline V lookup: CDR1 SGHRS, CDR2 YFSETQ. V trimming: 3 bases; J trimming: 3 bases; junction bases outside the gene matches: 9. Here the CDR3 DNA reads TGCGCCAGCAGCTCCACTAAGGGGGCAGGCTACGAGCAGTACTTC. The encoded protein is CASSSTKGAGYEQYF.

This clone was detected a few times. The chain employs TRBV5-1 and TRBJ2-5; 11 positions match TRBD2. V lost 2 bases and J lost 4; bases outside the gene matches: 4. CDR1 is SGHRS and CDR2 is YFSETQ in the germline V gene. The CDR3 runs to 15 residues. The CDR3 protein is CASSFSGGAGETQYF. The CDR3, as DNA: TGCGCCAGCAGCTTTAGCGGGGGGGCCGGAGAGACCCAGTACTTC.

About this clone itself: This CDR3 is also generated by other DNA sequences in the sample. This chain joins TRBV5-1 and TRBJ1-1; 7 nucleotides align to TRBD1. Germline V lookup: CDR1 SGHRS, CDR2 YFSETQ. V gave up 0 bases and J gave up 5 bases; unmatched junction bases: 10. This CDR3 is 16 amino acids long. CDR3 sequence: CASSLAPTGVGTEAFF. The DNA for the CDR3 is TGCGCCAGCAGCTTGGCCCCCACAGGGGTCGGGACTGAAGCTTTCTTT.